This T cell receptor (beta chain) was identified during a study of OX40 agonist ivuxolimab in advanced cancers. Across the whole study: The eligibility criteria allowed prior anti-PD-1, anti-PD-L1 or anti-CTLA-4 therapy, and 40% had some. Of the patients, three showed partial responses, one with hepatocellular carcinoma and two with cutaneous melanoma.

Details on this clone: Its cognate antigen is unknown. Mismatch with germline at one junction end may stem from a read error.

Libraries were prepared by immunoSEQ multiplex PCR; TCRdb keeps only in-frame clonotypes and omits some of them. The sample consists of over 55,000 clones, approximately 90% of them appearing once. CDR1 and CDR2 from the germline V gene are PRHDT and FYEKMQ (reference sequence). This CDR3 is built from 17 residues. Findings and limits, study-wide: Low normalized clonal expansion also occurred in some nonresponding patients. Antigen targets of the expanded peripheral T cells went undetermined.

The sequencing here drew on CD4+ or CD8+ T cells sorted from blood, taken in a trial of the OX40 agonist ivuxolimab. This sequence joins TRBV13 and TRBJ2-1, with TRBD2 matching over 7 bases. This TCR derives from an adult with an advanced solid tumor such as melanoma, head and neck, liver or kidney cancer. For the CDR3, the DNA is TGTGCCAGCAGTTTAGCGTCTAGCGGACTATTCTACAATGAGCAGTTCTTC. Its protein product is CASSLASSGLFYNEQFF.